The entry that follows covers one T cell receptor (beta chain) sequence. Its specificity is unknown. This CDR3 spans 15 amino acids. CDR1 and CDR2 from the germline V gene are SGHRS and YFSETQ. Trimming removed 4 bases at V and 6 bases at J, with 17 bases between. These data originate in a study of T cells in Graves' hyperthyroidism and ophthalmopathy. Broader study findings: The blood repertoire included most of the expanded thyroid clonotypes above 0.001. In simple terms, a model built on 13 V-J features told ophthalmopathy apart from stable hyperthyroidism.

TCR beta CDR3 sequences were amplified from RNA transcripts. The HTBI set primed first-round TCR CDR3 RT-PCR. TCRdb re-called the multiplex PCR reads through MiXCR, storing one row per CDR3 protein. The table records about 740,000 distinct CDR3 sequences, approximately 15% of them present only once. Among the patients, aged 18 to 65, hyperthyroidism was newly diagnosed and had lasted under 2 months. Exclusions: uncontrolled infection, other autoimmune disease, pregnancy, lactation. The receptor was isolated from a woman in her late teens or twenties with Graves' hyperthyroidism. The V and J genes are TRBV5-1 and TRBJ2-1, with D perhaps TRBD2 (5 bases). Specimen: blood. The CDR3 here is CASSPTAAIGNEQFF. The CDR3 DNA reads TGCGCCAGCAGCCCAACAGCGGCAATAGGCAATGAGCAGTTCTTC.